This TCR beta chain was sequenced for a study of blood T cell repertoires in COVID-19. Study-wide context: Sites across the United States, Italy and Spain contributed samples from acute and convalescent COVID-19. The cDNA or gDNA used as material had been derived from T cells, B-cell-depleted T cells, or PBMCs.

From germline, CDR1 is LNHNV and CDR2 YYDKDF (reference sequence). The germline V and J ends were trimmed by 0 bases and 4 bases, with 9 bases remaining between them. This CDR3 is built from 14 residues. Authors' data handling: Using reference gene primer amplification, nucleated cell counts were estimated. Measured with immunoSEQ multiplex PCR; TCRdb has only the in-frame clones, and not every one. The DNA gave D and trimming, while V, J and clone size come from that table. This repertoire shows 200,000 to 250,000 clones, roughly 82% found once; its top ten account for approximately 5%. This clone was picked up one time.

The chain links TRBV15 to TRBJ1-1; D not certain. Source material: peripheral blood. The receptor comes from a woman older than 75 with active or convalescent COVID-19. CDR3 residues: CATSRDLAGTEAFF. CDR3 in DNA: TGTGCCACCAGCAGAGATTTAGCGGGCACTGAAGCTTTCTTT. Combining the CDR3 with reference TRBV15 and TRBJ1-1 gives the whole variable domain DAMVIQNPRYQVTQFGKPVTLSCSQTLNHNVMYWYQQKSSQAPKLLFHYYDKDFNNEADTPDNFQSRRPNTSFCFLDIRSPGLGDTAMYLCATSRDLAGTEAFFGQGTRLTVV.